A single sample gave rise to the 19 T cell receptor beta chains below, sequenced in a study of T cell repertoires in cytomegalovirus infection. One entry per CDR3 protein results from TCRdb running MiXCR on the reads. The profile covers 500,000 or so distinct CDR3 sequences, with about 17% appearing a single time and about 24% taken by the ten largest. The sequenced sample consisted of CD8+ T cells from PBMCs. These receptors all come from a human donor in good health (CMV status not recorded). Some clones in this sample may be carry-over from other donors' samples.

CDR3 sequence (DNA): TGTGCCAGCAGTTTAGGGACTAGCGGGAGCGAGACCCAGTACTTC. Translation: CASSLGTSGSETQYF. The chain joins TRBV27 to TRBJ2-5; the match to TRBD2 covers 14 bases. J was trimmed by 5 bases and V by 2 bases; bases with no gene match: 1. This CDR3 spans 15 amino acids. Germline CDR1 reads MNHEY; CDR2 reads SMNVEV (reference sequence).

The genes are TRBV7-9 and TRBJ1-2, with TRBD1 identical over 8 bases. The CDR3 consists of 15 residues. The V gene's germline CDR1 is SEHNR and CDR2 FQNEAQ (reference sequence). The J segment lost 4 bases and the V segment lost 5 bases, leaving 9 bases of the junction unmatched. In DNA, the CDR3 is TGTGCCAGCAGCCCAAGACAGGGGCATAGCTATGGCTACACCTTC. Amino acid sequence: CASSPRQGHSYGYTF.

This clonotype was seen many times. This chain connects TRBV12-5 to TRBJ1-2; D gene ambiguous. Germline CDR1 LGHNT, CDR2 FRNRAP. The CDR3 totals 13 residues. The V end was cut by 1 base, the J end by 7 bases, with 10 bases between. CDR3 residues: CASGLATVFGYTF. The DNA for the CDR3 is TGTGCTAGTGGTTTGGCTACCGTTTTTGGCTACACCTTC. The variable domain in full, with the rest retrieved from reference TRBV12-5 and TRBJ1-2, is DARVTQTPRHKVTEMGQEVTMRCQPILGHNTVFWYRQTMMQGLELLAYFRNRAPLDDSGMPKDRFSAEMPDATLATLKIQPSEPRDSAVYFCASGLATVFGYTFGSGTRLTVV.

This clonotype was counted many times. The gene calls are TRBV7-2 and TRBJ2-1, with 10 bases that match TRBD2. Germline CDR1 SGHTA, CDR2 FQGNSA. V shed 3 bases, J shed 6 bases, and the junction held 5 bases outside the gene matches. The CDR3 contains 15 residues. CDR3 residues: CASSFEASGGNEQFF. The CDR3 bases are TGTGCCAGCAGCTTTGAGGCTAGCGGGGGCAATGAGCAGTTCTTC. Together with reference TRBV7-2 and TRBJ2-1, the CDR3 gives the full variable domain: GAGVSQSPSNKVTEKGKDVELRCDPISGHTALYWYRQSLGQGLEFLIYFQGNSAPDKSGLPSDRFSAERTGGSVSTLTIQRTQQEDSAVYLCASSFEASGGNEQFFGPGTRLTVL.

This clonotype was seen only a few times. The rearrangement joins TRBV24-1 to TRBJ2-7; 16 nucleotides agree with TRBD2. J lost 6 bases, V lost 5 bases, and 6 bases had no gene match. The CDR3 totals 16 residues. CDR1 KGHDR and CDR2 SFDVKD come from the germline V gene. The CDR3 bases are TGTGCCACCAGTGCTGGGACTAGCGGGAGGGCCGTCGAGCAGTACTTC. Protein sequence: CATSAGTSGRAVEQYF.

In its sample, this clonotype was seen a few times. This rearrangement joins TRBV5-1 to TRBJ2-7; D may be TRBD1 or TRBD2 (5 bases each). CDR1 and CDR2 from the germline V gene are SGHRS and YFSETQ. The germline V and J ends were trimmed by 4 bases and 9 bases, with 14 bases remaining between them. The CDR3 sequence is 12 residues long. The CDR3 reads CASSHPEGPQYF. As DNA, the CDR3 is TGCGCCAGCAGCCACCCAGAGGGGCCGCAGTACTTC. The full variable domain, rest sourced from reference TRBV5-1 and TRBJ2-7, is KAGVTQTPRYLIKTRGQQVTLSCSPISGHRSVSWYQQTPGQGLQFLFEYFSETQRNKGNFPGRFSGRQFSNSRSEMNVSTLELGDSALYLCASSHPEGPQYFGPGTRLTVT.

At least ten counts were recorded for this clonotype. V gene TRBV7-8 combines with J gene TRBJ2-1; D call uncertain. This CDR3 is built from 18 residues. V was pared by 3 bases and J by 0 bases, with 18 bases between. The germline gives CDR1 SGHVS, CDR2 FQNEAQ. Here the CDR3 reads CASSFPRHTDRSYNEQFF. DNA for the CDR3: TGTGCCAGCAGCTTCCCTCGGCACACAGACCGCTCCTACAATGAGCAGTTCTTC.

The V gene is TRBV7-7, the J gene TRBJ1-5; D not certain. The germline V gene encodes CDR1 SSHAT and CDR2 FNYEAQ (reference sequence). The CDR3 is made up of 14 amino acids. V was clipped by 10 bases and J by 3 bases, with 16 bases between them. The CDR3 nucleotides are TGTGCCAACCGACGGAACTCAGTCAATCAGCCCCAGCATTTT. It is translated as CANRRNSVNQPQHF.

There are a few counts of this clonotype. This chain uses TRBV7-9 with TRBJ2-1; 11 nucleotides line up with TRBD1. CDR1 SEHNR and CDR2 FQNEAQ come from the germline V gene (reference sequence). Trimming removed 5 bases from V and 4 bases from J; junction bases left unmatched: 7. CDR3 length equals 16 residues. CDR3 bases: TGTGCCAGCAGCGGAAGGACAGGGGGCAAGTACAATGAGCAGTTCTTC. Its protein product is CASSGRTGGKYNEQFF.

Details on this clonotype: This may be a read error, as it is one base from a much larger clone. This chain uses TRBV11-2 with TRBJ2-7, with 7 bases identical to TRBD2. The CDR3 length is 14 residues. V gave up 5 bases and J gave up 6 bases; unmatched junction bases: 10. The germline CDR1 and CDR2 sequences are SGHAT and FQNNGV. CDR3 protein: CASSLVTSRSEQYF. The CDR3, as DNA: TGTGCCAGCAGCCTTGTGACTAGCAGGAGCGAGCAGTACTTC.

This clonotype is a singleton in its sample. This chain connects TRBV5-6 to TRBJ2-3; 10 bases agree with TRBD2. The CDR3 covers 17 residues. V gave up 10 bases and J gave up 3 bases; unmatched junction bases: 17. Germline lookup yields CDR1 SGHDT and CDR2 YYEEEE. The CDR3 reads CAAHSGGALSWTDTQYF. CDR3 in DNA: TGTGCCGCCCACAGCGGGGGGGCCCTTAGTTGGACAGATACGCAGTATTTT.

This clonotype was observed a handful of times. The V gene is TRBV5-1, the J gene TRBJ2-3, with TRBD2 as a possible D gene (7 bases). Germline CDR1 SGHRS, CDR2 YFSETQ. This CDR3 contains 15 residues. The ends were cut back, 2 bases at V and 3 bases at J, with 13 bases in the middle. CDR3 sequence: CASSFQKGGTDTQYF. DNA of the CDR3: TGCGCCAGCAGCTTTCAGAAGGGGGGGACAGATACGCAGTATTTT.

This clonotype was counted many times. The gene calls are TRBV10-3 and TRBJ1-4, with TRBD1 matching 7 bases. Germline values: CDR1 ENHRY, CDR2 SYGVKD. V dropped 11 bases and J dropped 2; count of bases not matched to a gene: 20. The length of the CDR3 is 18 residues. Here the CDR3 DNA reads TGTGCCCCTCCAACGACAGGGCGAAGTGAGGGTACTAATGAAAAACTGTTTTTT. This gives the protein CAPPTTGRSEGTNEKLFF.

V gene TRBV15 combines with J gene TRBJ2-5, with D perhaps TRBD2 (5 bases). Germline values: CDR1 LNHNV, CDR2 YYDKDF (reference sequence). The CDR3 sequence is 16 residues long. The V end was cut by 6 bases, the J end by 2 bases, with 19 bases between. The CDR3 sequence is CATSRAAIELQETQYF. CDR3 bases: TGTGCCACCAGTCGAGCGGCTATCGAGTTACAAGAGACCCAGTACTTC.

This clonotype was counted only a few times. V and J are TRBV6-2 or TRBV6-3 and TRBJ1-6; the D gene is possibly TRBD1 (6 bases). The CDR3 consists of 15 residues. V shed 0 bases and J shed 7 bases, with 10 bases lying between them. Germline V gene lookup returns CDR1 MNHEY and CDR2 SVGEGT. The CDR3 nucleotides are TGTGCCAGCAGTTACTCGGACAGCCCCAATTCACCCCTCCACTTT. Its translation: CASSYSDSPNSPLHF.

Concerning this clonotype itself: With a much larger clone just one base away, this may be a read error. The V call is TRBV7-9, the J call TRBJ2-7; 8 positions match TRBD1. Germline lookup yields CDR1 SEHNR and CDR2 FQNEAQ (reference sequence). CDR3 length equals 16 residues. The CDR3 sequence is CASSFFVGQGGNDQYF. DNA for the CDR3: TGTGCCAGCAGCTTTTTCGTCGGACAGGGAGGCAACGATCAGTACTTC.

The CDR3 region is CSARFLEGAPLRATEAFF. The CDR3 region has the DNA TGCAGTGCTAGATTTTTGGAGGGGGCGCCTTTAAGGGCCACTGAAGCTTTCTTT. This rearrangement joins TRBV20-1 to TRBJ1-1; 7 bases are shared with TRBD1. Germline V lookup: CDR1 DFQATT, CDR2 SNEGSKA (reference sequence). There are 18 residues in the CDR3. With 2 bases clipped from V and 4 bases from J, the junction kept 19 bases outside the gene matches.

This clonotype was observed many times. The genes are TRBV7-9 and TRBJ1-2; TRBD1 agrees at 7 bases. This CDR3 has 12 residues. Germline V lookup: CDR1 SEHNR, CDR2 FQNEAQ (reference sequence). Trimming cost V 4 bases and J 8 bases; bases outside gene matches: 4. DNA for the CDR3: TGTGCCAGCAGCTCGGACAGGCGCGGCTACACCTTC. It encodes CASSSDRRGYTF.

This clonotype was picked up many times. J is TRBJ2-7 and V is TRBV11-2; 8 nucleotides match TRBD1. V lost 3 bases, J lost 3 bases, and 7 bases stayed unmatched. In germline, CDR1 is SGHAT, CDR2 FQNNGV. CDR3 length equals 15 residues. The CDR3 loop reads CASSLGTGALYEQYF. The CDR3 nucleotides read TGTGCCAGCAGCTTGGGGACAGGCGCCCTCTACGAGCAGTACTTC.